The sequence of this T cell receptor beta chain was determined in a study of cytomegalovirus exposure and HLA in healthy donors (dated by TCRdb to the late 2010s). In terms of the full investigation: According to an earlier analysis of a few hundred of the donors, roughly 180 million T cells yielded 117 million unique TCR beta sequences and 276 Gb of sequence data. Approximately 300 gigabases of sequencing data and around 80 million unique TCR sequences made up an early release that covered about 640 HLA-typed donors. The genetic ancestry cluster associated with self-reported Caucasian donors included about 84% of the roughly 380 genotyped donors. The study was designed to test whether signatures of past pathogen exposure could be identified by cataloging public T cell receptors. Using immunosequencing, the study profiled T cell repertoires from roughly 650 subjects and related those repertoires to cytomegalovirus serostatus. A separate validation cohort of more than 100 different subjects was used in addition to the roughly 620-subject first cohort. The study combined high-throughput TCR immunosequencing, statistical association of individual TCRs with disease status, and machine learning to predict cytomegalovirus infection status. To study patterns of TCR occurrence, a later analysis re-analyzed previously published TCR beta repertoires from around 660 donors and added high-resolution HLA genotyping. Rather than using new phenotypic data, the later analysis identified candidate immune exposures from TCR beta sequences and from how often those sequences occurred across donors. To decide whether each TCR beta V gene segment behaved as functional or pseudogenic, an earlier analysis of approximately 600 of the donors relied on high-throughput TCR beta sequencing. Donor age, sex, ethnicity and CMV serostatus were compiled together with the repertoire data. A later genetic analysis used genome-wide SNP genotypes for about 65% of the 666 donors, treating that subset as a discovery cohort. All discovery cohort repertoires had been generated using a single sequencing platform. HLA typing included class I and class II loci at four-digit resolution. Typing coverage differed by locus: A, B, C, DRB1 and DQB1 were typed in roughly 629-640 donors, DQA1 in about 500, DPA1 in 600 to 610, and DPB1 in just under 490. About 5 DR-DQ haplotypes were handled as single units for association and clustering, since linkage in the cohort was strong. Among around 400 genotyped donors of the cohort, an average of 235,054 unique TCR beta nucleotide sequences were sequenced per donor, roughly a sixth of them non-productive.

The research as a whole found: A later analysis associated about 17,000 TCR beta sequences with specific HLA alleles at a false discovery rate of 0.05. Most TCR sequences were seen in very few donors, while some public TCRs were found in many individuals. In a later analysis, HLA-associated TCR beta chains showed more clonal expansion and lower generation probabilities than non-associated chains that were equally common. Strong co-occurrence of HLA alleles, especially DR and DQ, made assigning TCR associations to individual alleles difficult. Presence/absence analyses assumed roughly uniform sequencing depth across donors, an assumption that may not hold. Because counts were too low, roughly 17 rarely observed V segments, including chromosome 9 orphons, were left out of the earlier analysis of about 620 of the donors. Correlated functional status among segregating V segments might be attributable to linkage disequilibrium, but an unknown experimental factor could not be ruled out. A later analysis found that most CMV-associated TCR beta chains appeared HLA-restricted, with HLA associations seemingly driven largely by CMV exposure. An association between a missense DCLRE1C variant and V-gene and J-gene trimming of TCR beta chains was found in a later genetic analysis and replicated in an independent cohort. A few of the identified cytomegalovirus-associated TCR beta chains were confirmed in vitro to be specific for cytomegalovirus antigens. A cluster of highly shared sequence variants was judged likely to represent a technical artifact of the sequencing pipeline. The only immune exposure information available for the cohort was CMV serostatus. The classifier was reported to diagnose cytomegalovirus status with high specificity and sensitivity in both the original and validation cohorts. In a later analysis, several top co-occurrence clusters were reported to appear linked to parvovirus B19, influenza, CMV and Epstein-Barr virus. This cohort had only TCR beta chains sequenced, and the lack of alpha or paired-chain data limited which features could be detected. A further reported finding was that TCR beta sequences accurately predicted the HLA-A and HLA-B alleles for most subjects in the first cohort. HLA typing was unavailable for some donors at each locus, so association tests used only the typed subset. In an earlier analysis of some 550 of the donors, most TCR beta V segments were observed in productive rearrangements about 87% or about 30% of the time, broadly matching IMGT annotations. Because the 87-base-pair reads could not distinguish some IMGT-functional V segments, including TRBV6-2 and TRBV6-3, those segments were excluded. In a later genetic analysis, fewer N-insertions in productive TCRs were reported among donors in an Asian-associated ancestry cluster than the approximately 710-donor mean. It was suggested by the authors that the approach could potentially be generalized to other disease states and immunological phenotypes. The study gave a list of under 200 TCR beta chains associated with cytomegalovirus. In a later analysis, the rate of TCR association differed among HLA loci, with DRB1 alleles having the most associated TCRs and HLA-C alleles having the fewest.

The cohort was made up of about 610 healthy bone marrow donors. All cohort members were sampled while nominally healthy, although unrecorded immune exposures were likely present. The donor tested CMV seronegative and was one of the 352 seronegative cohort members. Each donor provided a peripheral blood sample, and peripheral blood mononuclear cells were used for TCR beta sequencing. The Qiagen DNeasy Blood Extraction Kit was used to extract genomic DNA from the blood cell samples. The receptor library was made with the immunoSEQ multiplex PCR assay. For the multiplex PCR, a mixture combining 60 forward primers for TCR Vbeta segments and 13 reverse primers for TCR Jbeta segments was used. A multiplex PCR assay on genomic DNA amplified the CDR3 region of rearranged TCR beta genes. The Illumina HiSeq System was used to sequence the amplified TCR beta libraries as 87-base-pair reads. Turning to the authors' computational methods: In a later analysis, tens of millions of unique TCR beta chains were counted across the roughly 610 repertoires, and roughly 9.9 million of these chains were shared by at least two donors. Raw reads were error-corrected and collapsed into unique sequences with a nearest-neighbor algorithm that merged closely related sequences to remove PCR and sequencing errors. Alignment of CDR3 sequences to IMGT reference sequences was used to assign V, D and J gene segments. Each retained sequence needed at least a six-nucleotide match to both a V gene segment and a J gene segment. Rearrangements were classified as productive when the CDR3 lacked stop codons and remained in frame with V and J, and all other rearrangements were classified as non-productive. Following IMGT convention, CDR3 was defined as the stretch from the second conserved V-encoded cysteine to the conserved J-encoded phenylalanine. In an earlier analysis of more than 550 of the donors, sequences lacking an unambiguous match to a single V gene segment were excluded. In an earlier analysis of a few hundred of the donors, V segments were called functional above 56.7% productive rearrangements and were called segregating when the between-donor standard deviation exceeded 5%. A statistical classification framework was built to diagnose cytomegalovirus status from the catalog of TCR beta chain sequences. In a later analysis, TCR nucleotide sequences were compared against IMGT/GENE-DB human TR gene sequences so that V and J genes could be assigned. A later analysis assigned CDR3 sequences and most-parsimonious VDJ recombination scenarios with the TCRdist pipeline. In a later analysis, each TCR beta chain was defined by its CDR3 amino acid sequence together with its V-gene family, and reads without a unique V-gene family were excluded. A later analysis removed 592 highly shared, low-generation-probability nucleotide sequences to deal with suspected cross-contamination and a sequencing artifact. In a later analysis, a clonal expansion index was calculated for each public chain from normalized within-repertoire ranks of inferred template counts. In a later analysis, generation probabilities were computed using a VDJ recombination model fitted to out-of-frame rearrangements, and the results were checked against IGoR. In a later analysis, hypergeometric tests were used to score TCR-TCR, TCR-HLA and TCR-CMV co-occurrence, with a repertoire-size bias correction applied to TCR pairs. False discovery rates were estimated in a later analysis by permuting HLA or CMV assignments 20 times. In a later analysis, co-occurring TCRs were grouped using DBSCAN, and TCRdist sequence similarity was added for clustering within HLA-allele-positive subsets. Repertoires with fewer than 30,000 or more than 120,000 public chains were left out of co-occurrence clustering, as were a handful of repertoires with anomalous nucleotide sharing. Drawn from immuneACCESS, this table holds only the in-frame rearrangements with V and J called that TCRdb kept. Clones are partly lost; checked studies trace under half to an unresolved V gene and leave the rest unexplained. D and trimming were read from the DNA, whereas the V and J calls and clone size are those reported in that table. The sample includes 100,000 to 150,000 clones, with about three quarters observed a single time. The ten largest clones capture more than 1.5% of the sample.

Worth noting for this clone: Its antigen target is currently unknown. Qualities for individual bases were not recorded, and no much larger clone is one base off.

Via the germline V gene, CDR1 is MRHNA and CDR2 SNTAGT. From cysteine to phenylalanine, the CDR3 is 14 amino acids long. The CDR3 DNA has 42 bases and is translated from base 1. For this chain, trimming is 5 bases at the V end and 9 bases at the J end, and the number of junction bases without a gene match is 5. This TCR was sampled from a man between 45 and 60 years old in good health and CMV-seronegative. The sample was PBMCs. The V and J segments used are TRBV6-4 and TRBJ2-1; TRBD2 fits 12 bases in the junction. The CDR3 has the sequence CASSSSGGASEQFF. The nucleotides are TGTGCCAGCAGTTCTAGCGGGGGGGCAAGTGAGCAGTTCTTC.